The following is a T cell receptor (beta chain) sequence with its context. Its antigen is as yet unknown. These data are taken from a study of CD8 T cells in Susac syndrome. Study results and caveats: Acknowledgment was made by the study that its TCR sequencing and HLA analysis involved a relatively small number of individuals.

The CDR3 is 16 residues long. Germline CDR1 and CDR2: SGHDT and YYEEEE. V lost 5 bases to trimming and J lost 5 bases, with 22 bases between them. Reverse transcription of about 0.5 to 1 ug RNA was carried out with random hexamers. The TCR beta CDR3 was amplified by immunoSEQ multiplex PCR across 54 Vbeta, 13 Jbeta. TCRdb passed the immunoSEQ multiplex PCR reads through MiXCR, listing each CDR3 protein once. Of about 300,000 distinct CDR3 sequences listed, 80% to 90% were seen once; the top ten hold 0.095% to 0.14%. Sequencing of TCR beta was carried out in blood CD8+ and CD4+ T cells. The sequencing input was CD8+ T cells from PBMCs. This receptor was identified in a human donor with multiple sclerosis. The chain recombines TRBV5-6 with TRBJ1-1, with D unresolved. The CDR3 loop is CASSNSLIFGGTEAFF. CDR3 nucleotide sequence: TGTGCCAGCAGTAACTCTTTAATTTTCGGAGGGACTGAAGCTTTCTTT.